Listed below are T cell receptor beta chains from one sample, sequenced in a study of blood T cell repertoires in COVID-19. Clones were sequenced by immunoSEQ multiplex PCR, and TCRdb holds only the in-frame ones, with some missing. The sample includes about 130,000 clones, 75% to 90% of them seen just once. The sequencing input was PBMCs or T cells enriched from blood (not recorded which). The receptors derive from a woman between 45 and 60 years old who had recovered from COVID-19. The CDR3 runs from the conserved cysteine through the conserved F or W. D genes are given only for firm matches. A row's size may be missing; if present it is once, few, many or a size class.

clone_size d_call j_call v_call cdr3_aa cdr3_nt
. . TRBJ2-1 TRBV11-3 CASSQQVGNEQFF TGTGCCAGCAGCCAACAGGTAGGCAATGAGCAGTTCTTC
. . TRBJ1-1 TRBV19 CASSIQTGTFMNTEAFF TGTGCCAGTAGTATACAAACCGGGACATTCATGAACACTGAAGCTTTCTTT
. TRBD1 TRBJ1-1 TRBV5-1 CASSDTGDTEAFF TGCGCCAGCAGCGATACAGGGGACACTGAAGCTTTCTTT
. . TRBJ2-2 TRBV28 CASSGGHLANTGELFF TGTGCCAGCAGTGGGGGACATCTCGCGAACACCGGGGAGCTGTTTTTT
. . TRBJ1-2 TRBV9 CASSPGGEANYGYTF TGTGCCAGCAGCCCTGGGGGGGAAGCTAACTATGGCTACACCTTC
few . TRBJ1-5 TRBV11-3 CASSRGQGSNQPQHF TGTGCCAGCAGCCGCGGCCAGGGGAGCAATCAGCCCCAGCATTTT
. TRBD2 TRBJ2-7 TRBV29-1 CSFCLDGGVEQYF TGCAGCTTTTGCCTAGATGGGGGGGTCGAGCAGTACTTC
. TRBD2 TRBJ2-3 TRBV10-2 CASIPSGGTDTQYF TGCGCCAGCATCCCTAGCGGGGGCACAGATACGCAGTATTTT
. TRBD1 TRBJ1-3 TRBV18 CASSPQGAVGNTIYF TGTGCCAGCTCACCCCAGGGGGCTGTTGGAAACACCATATATTTT
. . TRBJ1-1 TRBV3-1/TRBV3-2 CASSQGYMNTEAFF TGTGCCAGCAGCCAGGGCTACATGAACACTGAAGCTTTCTTT
. . TRBJ2-1 TRBV11-3 CASSLGGSVPRSSYNEQFF TGTGCCAGCAGCTTAGGGGGCTCAGTACCAAGAAGCTCCTACAATGAGCAGTTCTTC
. . TRBJ2-1 TRBV21-1 CASSPGYRLREQFF TGTGCCAGCAGCCCTGGGTATCGATTGAGGGAGCAGTTCTTC
. TRBD1 TRBJ1-1 TRBV13 CASSRNGQGEPEAFF TGTGCCAGCAGCCGAAATGGACAGGGAGAGCCTGAAGCTTTCTTT
. . TRBJ1-5 TRBV6-5 CASSTGYGQPQHF TGTGCCAGCAGTACAGGTTACGGTCAGCCCCAGCATTTT
. . TRBJ2-1 TRBV18 CASSPITGNEQFF TGTGCCAGCTCACCCATCACGGGGAATGAGCAGTTCTTC
. . TRBJ1-1 TRBV7-9 CASSLMSGERTFF TGTGCCAGCAGCCTTATGTCGGGGGAGCGAACTTTCTTT
. . TRBJ1-6 TRBV30 CAWNLRGNASPLHF TGTGCCTGGAACCTCAGGGGAAATGCTTCACCCCTCCACTTT
. TRBD1 TRBJ1-2 TRBV6-5 CASSQYRGSGYTF TGTGCCAGCAGTCAATACAGGGGGAGCGGCTACACCTTC
. . TRBJ2-3 TRBV10-3 CAIYGGVDTQYF TGTGCCATCTATGGGGGCGTAGATACGCAGTATTTT
. . TRBJ1-5 TRBV3-1/TRBV3-2 CASSQGSDQPQHF TGTGCCAGCAGCCAAGGAAGCGATCAGCCCCAGCATTTT
. . TRBJ2-7 TRBV5-5 CASSLARQDYEQYF TGTGCCAGCAGCTTGGCCCGGCAGGACTACGAGCAGTACTTC
. TRBD1 TRBJ2-7 TRBV5-4 CASSASVRGRYEQYF TGTGCCAGCAGTGCCTCGGTTAGGGGGCGGTACGAGCAGTACTTC
. TRBD1 TRBJ1-5 TRBV6-5 CASSQTGRQPQHF TGTGCCAGCAGTCAGACAGGGCGCCAGCCCCAGCATTTT
. TRBD1 TRBJ1-4 TRBV7-9 CASSLTGTNEKLFF TGTGCCAGCAGCTTGACAGGGACTAATGAAAAACTGTTTTTT
. TRBD1 TRBJ2-4 TRBV30 CAWSVKGQGIIQYF TGTGCCTGGAGTGTAAAGGGACAGGGAATCATTCAGTACTTC
. . TRBJ1-3 TRBV7-8 CASSPVVISDTIYF TGTGCCAGCAGCCCCGTTGTGATATCGGACACCATATATTTT
. TRBD1 TRBJ2-5 TRBV5-6 CASSTAGGLETQYF TGTGCCAGCAGCACCGCAGGGGGCTTGGAGACCCAGTACTTC
. . TRBJ2-5 TRBV7-9 CASRTQQETQYF TGTGCCAGCAGAACACAGCAAGAGACCCAGTACTTC
. TRBD2 TRBJ2-2 TRBV11-3 CASSLMGGSTGELFF TGTGCCAGCAGCTTAATGGGAGGGTCCACCGGGGAGCTGTTTTTT
. . TRBJ1-6 TRBV5-6 CASSLPLAGPSSPLHF TGTGCCAGCAGCCTCCCCCTGGCAGGGCCAAGCTCACCCCTCCACTTT
. TRBD2 TRBJ2-2 TRBV19 CASSAPGGGALGGGELFF TGTGCCAGTAGTGCCCCAGGCGGGGGGGCCTTAGGTGGCGGGGAGCTGTTTTTT
. TRBD2 TRBJ2-7 TRBV5-1 CASSIPAGGPNEQYF TGCGCCAGCAGCATCCCTGCGGGGGGGCCGAACGAGCAGTACTTC
. . TRBJ2-3 TRBV21-1 CASSKQSSGGTDTQYF TGTGCCAGCAGCAAACAGTCTAGCGGGGGGACAGATACGCAGTATTTT
. TRBD2 TRBJ2-1 TRBV11-3 CASSSGGTRNEQFF TGTGCCAGCTCTAGCGGGGGGACTAGAAATGAGCAGTTCTTC
. . TRBJ1-1 TRBV2 CASSGQNTEAFF TGTGCCTCGAGCGGGCAGAACACTGAAGCTTTCTTT
. TRBD1 TRBJ1-5 TRBV19 CASSNRGNQPQHF TGTGCCAGTAGTAACAGGGGAAATCAGCCCCAGCATTTT
. . TRBJ1-1 TRBV18 CASSPGPSSAFF TGTGCCAGCTCACCAGGGCCGTCTTCGGCTTTCTTT
few TRBD2 TRBJ2-1 TRBV15 CATRGRGTYNEQFF TGTGCCACCAGGGGGAGGGGTACCTACAATGAGCAGTTCTTC
. . TRBJ2-7 TRBV3-1/TRBV3-2 CASSEVRGEQYF TGTGCCAGCAGCGAAGTACGGGGCGAGCAGTACTTC
few TRBD1 TRBJ1-4 TRBV25-1 CASSAPGQSHEKLFF TGTGCCAGCAGTGCACCGGGACAGAGTCATGAAAAACTGTTTTTT
. . TRBJ1-2 TRBV7-2 CASILDREKGYTF TGTGCCAGCATCCTAGACAGAGAGAAAGGCTACACCTTC
. TRBD1 TRBJ1-2 TRBV10-2 CASSWDRLNYGYTF TGCGCCAGCAGTTGGGACAGACTTAACTATGGCTACACCTTC
few TRBD1 TRBJ1-1 TRBV3-1/TRBV3-2 CASSQSVGGWTEAFF TGTGCCAGCAGCCAATCGGTAGGGGGCTGGACTGAAGCTTTCTTT
. . TRBJ1-2 TRBV4-2 CASSPQGGAGYTF TGTGCCAGCAGCCCCCAAGGCGGGGCCGGCTACACCTTC
. . TRBJ2-7 TRBV10-3 CAIRTEDAYEQYF TGTGCCATCAGAACGGAGGACGCCTACGAGCAGTACTTC
once TRBD1 TRBJ2-5 TRBV4-3 CASSQTRGFQETQYF TGCGCCAGCAGCCAAACCAGGGGGTTCCAAGAGACCCAGTACTTC
. . TRBJ1-6 TRBV19 CASTPLAARVDSPLHF TGTGCCAGTACCCCCCTCGCCGCCAGGGTCGATTCACCCCTCCACTTT
. . TRBJ1-2 TRBV7-9 CASSPWWSVYGYTF TGTGCCAGCAGCCCTTGGTGGTCGGTGTATGGCTACACCTTC
. . TRBJ1-1 TRBV4-1 CASSQDSRVGTEAFF TGCGCCAGCAGCCAAGATAGCAGGGTTGGCACTGAAGCTTTCTTT
. . TRBJ1-5 TRBV18 CASSLNRDQPQHF TGTGCCAGCTCACTCAACAGGGATCAGCCCCAGCATTTT
. . TRBJ2-7 TRBV6-5 CASSQTGGSGQYF TGTGCCAGCAGTCAAACAGGCGGCTCAGGGCAGTACTTC
. TRBD1 TRBJ2-7 TRBV5-1 CASSPPGTVYEQYF TGCGCCAGCAGCCCCCCCGGGACAGTCTACGAGCAGTACTTC
. . TRBJ2-7 TRBV29-1 CSVVAGIVYEQYF TGCAGCGTTGTAGCAGGGATTGTATACGAGCAGTACTTC
once . TRBJ1-6 TRBV6-5 CASGEEYNSPLHF TGTGCCAGCGGGGAGGAGTATAATTCACCCCTCCACTTT